The 23 T cell receptor beta chains below were found in one sample sequenced in a study of OX40 agonist ivuxolimab in advanced cancers. Measured with immunoSEQ multiplex PCR; TCRdb has only the in-frame clones, and not every one. The sample has around 64,000 clones, about 85% seen once. This specimen consisted of CD4+ or CD8+ T cells sorted from blood, obtained in a trial of the OX40 agonist ivuxolimab. These receptor sequences come from an adult with an advanced solid tumor such as melanoma, head and neck, liver or kidney cancer.

The chain recombines TRBV2 with TRBJ2-3, with D tentatively TRBD2 (5 bases). Germline values: CDR1 SNHLY, CDR2 FYNNEI. The CDR3 has 16 residues. Trimming took 8 bases from V and 4 from J, leaving 22 bases between them. This chain's CDR3 is CASPLTLPGSADTQYF. The CDR3 nucleotides read TGTGCCAGCCCCTTGACTCTACCGGGGAGCGCAGATACGCAGTATTTT.

The chain uses TRBV19 and TRBJ1-4; D gene uncertain. CDR1 is LNHDA, CDR2 SQIVND, per germline (reference sequence). This CDR3 has 14 amino acids. Trimming cost V 2 bases and J 7 bases, with 11 bases left between them. The CDR3 DNA sequence: TGTGCCAGTAGTATATTAAAGGCGGGTGAAAAACTGTTTTTT. As protein: CASSILKAGEKLFF. The variable domain in full, with the rest retrieved from reference TRBV19 and TRBJ1-4, is DGGITQSPKYLFRKEGQNVTLSCEQNLNHDAMYWYRQDPGQGLRLIYYSQIVNDFQKGDIAEGYSVSREKKESFPLTVTSAQKNPTAFYLCASSILKAGEKLFFGSGTQLSVL.

The rearrangement links TRBV7-9 to TRBJ1-4; 10 bases are a match to TRBD1. V gave up 5 bases and J gave up 2 bases; unmatched junction bases: 2. CDR3 length: 15 residues. The germline gives CDR1 SEHNR, CDR2 FQNEAQ (reference sequence). The CDR3 region is CASSKTGGTNEKLFF. DNA of the CDR3: TGTGCCAGCAGCAAGACAGGGGGCACTAATGAAAAACTGTTTTTT.

The rearrangement joins TRBV7-2 to TRBJ1-2, with TRBD1 identical over 8 bases. The CDR3 is 13 amino acids. From germline, CDR1 is SGHTA and CDR2 FQGNSA. The junction had 5 bases not matched to a gene; V was cut back by 7 bases and J by 4 bases. DNA for the CDR3: TGTGCCAGCACGCTGACAGGGGCCTATGGCTACACCTTC. Its protein is CASTLTGAYGYTF. Full variable domain (remainder filled in from reference TRBV7-2 and TRBJ1-2): GAGVSQSPSNKVTEKGKDVELRCDPISGHTALYWYRQSLGQGLEFLIYFQGNSAPDKSGLPSDRFSAERTGGSVSTLTIQRTQQEDSAVYLCASTLTGAYGYTFGSGTRLTVV.

The rearrangement uses TRBV19 and TRBJ1-2; the D is unclear. V gave up 1 base and J gave up 5 bases, with 11 bases separating them. The germline CDR1 and CDR2 sequences are LNHDA and SQIVND (reference sequence). The CDR3 totals 14 residues. The CDR3 DNA is TGTGCCAGTAGTATAGGGCAGGAAGCGTATGGCTACACCTTC. Its translation is CASSIGQEAYGYTF.

The chain recombines TRBV28 with TRBJ1-5, with TRBD1 identical over 9 bases. CDR1 and CDR2 from the germline V gene are MDHEN and SYDVKM. This CDR3 has 16 amino acids. Unmatched junction bases numbered 6, after V lost 5 bases and J lost 1 base. CDR3 in amino acids: CASSTQDRGSNQPQHF. As DNA, the CDR3 is TGTGCCAGCAGTACCCAGGACAGGGGAAGCAATCAGCCCCAGCATTTT.

The chain is built from TRBV7-6 and TRBJ2-5; D is ambiguous. CDR1 is SGHVS and CDR2 is FNYEAQ in the germline V gene. There are 12 residues in the CDR3. V lost 6 bases and J lost 5, with 10 bases in between. DNA for the CDR3: TGTGCCAGCAGTCCACTATCGGAGACCCAGTACTTC. Translated, it gives CASSPLSETQYF.

This clone was detected only once. This chain joins TRBV5-4 and TRBJ1-2, with a tentative D call TRBD1 (5 bases). Trimming took 1 base from V and 4 from J, leaving 8 bases between them. Per germline, CDR1 SGHNT and CDR2 YYREEE (reference sequence). This CDR3 is built from 13 residues. The CDR3 region is CASSLMGLYGYTF. Written as DNA, the CDR3 is TGTGCCAGCAGCTTGATGGGACTCTATGGCTACACCTTC.

This clone was seen just once. This chain joins TRBV5-6 and TRBJ1-2; maybe TRBD1 (5 bases). The CDR3 length is 14 residues. The germline CDR1 and CDR2 sequences are SGHDT and YYEEEE. V lost 7 bases and J lost 4, with 17 bases in between. CDR3 protein: CASLGTGLGYGYTF. CDR3 nucleotides: TGTGCCAGCTTGGGGACGGGACTAGGCTATGGCTACACCTTC.

The V call is TRBV7-8, the J call TRBJ1-3; D is unclear. Germline loops: CDR1 SGHVS, CDR2 FQNEAQ. V was trimmed by 5 bases and J by 0 bases, leaving 23 bases between them. The CDR3 is 19 amino acids. The DNA of the CDR3 is TGTGCCAGCAGCCCTAGGGCAGGACCTCTTTTAAGCTCTGGAAACACCATATATTTT. This sequence encodes CASSPRAGPLLSSGNTIYF.

The genes are TRBV5-1 and TRBJ1-2; 8 bases line up with TRBD1. Germline V gene lookup returns CDR1 SGHRS and CDR2 YFSETQ. The CDR3 spans 15 residues. The junction had 6 bases not matched to a gene; V was cut back by 2 bases and J by 3 bases. CDR3 in amino acids: CASSLTGQADYGYTF. The CDR3 nucleotides read TGCGCCAGCAGCTTAACGGGACAGGCCGACTATGGCTACACCTTC.

V usage is TRBV6-5 and J usage is TRBJ2-3; 11 bases align to TRBD2. Germline CDR1 reads MNHEY; CDR2 reads SVGAGI. After removal of 6 bases from V and 7 bases from J, the junction contained 9 bases not matched to a gene. The CDR3 length is 15 residues. CDR3 coding DNA: TGTGCCAGCAGGAGTAGCGGGAGGGCTGCTCATACGCAGTATTTT. Protein product: CASRSSGRAAHTQYF.

In its sample, this clone was seen once. The chain carries TRBV7-2 and TRBJ2-1, with TRBD2 matching 15 bases. The CDR3 length is 17 residues. J was trimmed by 8 bases and V by 1 base; bases with no gene match: 6. From germline, CDR1 is SGHTA and CDR2 FQGNSA. The CDR3 sequence is CASSLEGTSGGLDEQFF. The DNA of the CDR3 is TGTGCCAGCAGCTTAGAAGGGACTAGCGGGGGGCTGGATGAGCAGTTCTTC.

The gene calls are TRBV27 and TRBJ2-1; 10 positions match TRBD2. The V and J ends lost 0 bases and 10 bases, in that order; junction bases with no gene match: 6. The CDR3 contains 15 residues. The germline gives CDR1 MNHEY, CDR2 SMNVEV (reference sequence). This CDR3 is CASSLSLAGEGEQFF. The DNA of the CDR3 is TGTGCCAGCAGTTTATCCCTAGCGGGAGAGGGGGAGCAGTTCTTC.

In its sample, this clone was seen once. The J gene is TRBJ2-1, the V gene TRBV4-1; weak D call: TRBD1 (6 bases). V lost 4 bases, J lost 10 bases, and 14 bases lay in between. This CDR3 comprises 13 residues. CDR1 is MGHRA, CDR2 YSYEKL, per germline. In DNA form, the CDR3 reads TGCGCCAGCAGCCGGACAGAAGACAGGGAGCAGTTCTTC. Protein sequence: CASSRTEDREQFF.

The chain carries TRBV6-5 and TRBJ2-7, with TRBD1 matching 11 bases. Per germline, CDR1 MNHEY and CDR2 SVGAGI. Losses at the gene ends were 7 bases for V and 0 bases for J; bases not matched to a gene: 5. This CDR3 is built from 15 residues. The CDR3 DNA follows: TGTGCCAGCACCCCGGACAGGGGGCGCTCCTACGAGCAGTACTTC. It specifies CASTPDRGRSYEQYF.

This clone turned up a few times. An end of the junction does not agree with germline; a read error may underlie this. Within the sample, other DNA sequences also encode this same CDR3. V is TRBV29-1 and J is TRBJ2-5, with D tentatively TRBD1 or TRBD2 (6 bases each). This CDR3 spans 11 amino acids. Germline V lookup: CDR1 SQVTM, CDR2 ANQGSEA. CDR3 DNA: TGCAGCGTCGAAGGGGGGGAGACCCAGTACTTC. Encoded protein: CSVEGGETQYF.

The chain uses TRBV7-8 and TRBJ2-2; perhaps TRBD2 as D (5 bases). CDR3 length: 15 amino acids. CDR1 and CDR2 from the germline V gene are SGHVS and FQNEAQ. V was clipped by 0 bases and J by 3 bases, with 8 bases between them. CDR3 amino acids: CASSLAVDYTGELFF. The DNA of the CDR3 is TGTGCCAGCAGCTTAGCCGTGGACTACACCGGGGAGCTGTTTTTT.

The rearrangement links TRBV15 to TRBJ2-1, with a weak D call TRBD2 (6 bases). CDR1 is LNHNV and CDR2 is YYDKDF in the germline V gene (reference sequence). This CDR3 has 15 amino acids. The ends were cut back, 8 bases at V and 5 bases at J, with 19 bases in the middle. The CDR3 DNA reads as TGTGCCACCGGAAGGGTGGGGACTCTAAACAATGAGCAGTTCTTC. Residues: CATGRVGTLNNEQFF.

The CDR3 region has the DNA TGCGCCAGCAGCTTGCAATCGAACACTGAAGCTTTCTTT. Protein: CASSLQSNTEAFF. The chain carries TRBV5-1 and TRBJ1-1, with D unresolved. The CDR3 contains 13 residues. V lost 1 base and J lost 1, with 5 bases in between. CDR1 is SGHRS, CDR2 YFSETQ, per germline.

The chain couples TRBV19 to TRBJ2-1; a weak D match, TRBD2 (6 bases). Per the germline V gene, CDR1 is LNHDA and CDR2 is SQIVND (reference sequence). The V gene lost 3 bases and the J gene lost 0 bases, with 6 bases spanning the gap. The CDR3 loop spans 14 amino acids. This CDR3 reads CASSIGSSYNEQFF. CDR3 nucleotides: TGTGCCAGTAGTATCGGGAGCTCCTACAATGAGCAGTTCTTC.

V gene TRBV5-4 combines with J gene TRBJ2-2; a possible D gene is TRBD1 (6 bases). Trimming removed 4 bases from V and 2 bases from J, with 12 bases in between. Germline values: CDR1 SGHNT, CDR2 YYREEE (reference sequence). This CDR3 has 15 amino acids. The CDR3 loop reads CASSPDSTNTGELFF. The DNA of the CDR3 is TGTGCCAGCAGCCCGGACAGTACCAACACCGGGGAGCTGTTTTTT.

The chain links TRBV5-1 to TRBJ1-2, with 11 bases identical to TRBD1. With 4 bases clipped from V and 3 bases from J, the junction kept 2 bases outside the gene matches. Germline V lookup: CDR1 SGHRS, CDR2 YFSETQ. This CDR3 comprises 14 residues. Here the CDR3 reads CASSRGQGDYGYTF. The CDR3 DNA sequence: TGCGCCAGCAGCAGGGGACAGGGGGACTATGGCTACACCTTC.